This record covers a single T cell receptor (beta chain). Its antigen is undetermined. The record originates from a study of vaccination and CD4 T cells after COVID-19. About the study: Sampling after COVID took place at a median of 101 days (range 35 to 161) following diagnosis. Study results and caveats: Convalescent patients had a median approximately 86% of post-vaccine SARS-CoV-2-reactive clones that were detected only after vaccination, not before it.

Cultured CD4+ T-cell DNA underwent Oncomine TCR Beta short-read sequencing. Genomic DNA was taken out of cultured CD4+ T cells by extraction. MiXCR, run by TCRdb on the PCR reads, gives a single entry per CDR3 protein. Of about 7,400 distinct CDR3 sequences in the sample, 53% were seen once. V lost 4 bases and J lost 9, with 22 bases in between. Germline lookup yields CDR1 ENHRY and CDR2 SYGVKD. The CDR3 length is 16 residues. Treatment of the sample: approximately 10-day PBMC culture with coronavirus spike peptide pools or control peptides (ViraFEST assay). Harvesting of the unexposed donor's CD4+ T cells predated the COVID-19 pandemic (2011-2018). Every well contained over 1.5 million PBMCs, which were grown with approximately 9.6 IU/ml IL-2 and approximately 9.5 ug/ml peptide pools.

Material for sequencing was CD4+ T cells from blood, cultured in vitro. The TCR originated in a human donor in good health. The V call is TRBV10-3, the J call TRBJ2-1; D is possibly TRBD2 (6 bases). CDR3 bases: TGTGCCATCAGTGGGGGCCCGAATAGCGGAAGCGGTGAGCAGTTCTTC. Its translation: CAISGGPNSGSGEQFF.